Each of the 15 T cell receptor beta chains below was sequenced from the same sample in a study of T cell responses to AZD1222 COVID-19 vaccine. TCRdb keeps only in-frame clones here, not all; method: immunoSEQ multiplex PCR. The sample includes some 180,000 clones, approximately 92% of them seen just once. The sample here was peripheral blood, taken on day 0 of AZD1222 vaccination. The receptors were gathered from an adult in good health.

V is TRBV7-3 and J is TRBJ2-2; possible D gene TRBD1, 5 bases. This CDR3 region has 13 residues. The germline V gene encodes CDR1 SGHTA and CDR2 FQGTGA. Trimming took off 2 bases at V and 8 bases at J, with 9 bases between the two ends. This chain's CDR3 is CASSLGAEGELFF. The CDR3 nucleotides read TGTGCCAGCAGCTTAGGGGCCGAAGGGGAGCTGTTTTTT.

Comment on this clone: Other nucleotide sequences in the sample specify the same CDR3. DNA for the CDR3: TGTGCCAGCAGTTACTCGGGGGGTGCTGAAGCTTTCTTT. This gives the protein CASSYSGGAEAFF. This rearrangement joins TRBV6-5 to TRBJ1-1; maybe TRBD1 (5 bases). CDR3 size: 13 residues. The germline V and J ends were trimmed by 0 bases and 6 bases, with 8 bases remaining between them. CDR1 and CDR2 (germline): MNHEY, SVGAGI.

This chain joins TRBV3-1 (or the pseudogene TRBV3-2) and TRBJ1-1; TRBD1 might be the D (6 bases). V was clipped by 5 bases and J by 2 bases, with 12 bases between them. This CDR3 spans 14 amino acids. The germline gives CDR1 LGHDT, CDR2 YNNKEL (reference sequence). DNA of the CDR3: TGTGCCAGCAGCACGAGAGGGGGTAACACTGAAGCTTTCTTT. Its translation is CASSTRGGNTEAFF.

This chain connects TRBV2 to TRBJ2-6; possibly TRBD1 for D (6 bases). CDR1 and CDR2 (germline): SNHLY, FYNNEI. V dropped 4 bases and J dropped 4 bases, with 11 bases sitting between them. There are 15 residues in the CDR3. The CDR3 loop reads CASSAAGTGANVLTF. In DNA form, the CDR3 reads TGTGCCAGCAGTGCGGCCGGGACAGGGGCCAACGTCCTGACTTTC.

Regarding this clone: Within the sample, other DNA sequences also encode this same CDR3. This chain links TRBV10-3 with TRBJ1-3, with a weak D call TRBD1 (5 bases). Germline values: CDR1 ENHRY, CDR2 SYGVKD. This CDR3 comprises 13 residues. Trimming shortened V by 6 bases and J by 3 bases, and 9 bases separated the two germline ends. The CDR3 DNA is TGTGCCATCAGAGCGACAGATGGAAACACCATATATTTT. Protein: CAIRATDGNTIYF.

Concerning this clone itself: Other DNA variants within this sample encode the same CDR3. J is TRBJ1-1 and V is TRBV5-1; weak D call: TRBD1 (6 bases). This CDR3 is built from 13 residues. CDR1 is SGHRS, CDR2 YFSETQ, per germline. The ends were cut back, 2 bases at V and 1 base at J, with 6 bases in the middle. As DNA, the CDR3 is TGCGCCAGCAGCTTAGGGGGGAACACTGAAGCTTTCTTT. Its translation is CASSLGGNTEAFF. The full variable domain, in which reference TRBV5-1 and TRBJ1-1 provide the parts outside the CDR3, is KAGVTQTPRYLIKTRGQQVTLSCSPISGHRSVSWYQQTPGQGLQFLFEYFSETQRNKGNFPGRFSGRQFSNSRSEMNVSTLELGDSALYLCASSLGGNTEAFFGQGTRLTVV.

This clone was recorded once. The chain employs TRBV2 and TRBJ1-6; D not resolved. Trimming took 4 bases from V and 8 from J, leaving 6 bases between them. The CDR3 contains 12 residues. CDR1 and CDR2 from the germline V gene are SNHLY and FYNNEI. In DNA, the CDR3 is TGTGCCAGCAGTGCTATGTATTCACCCCTCCACTTT. Encoded protein: CASSAMYSPLHF. The entire variable domain, with the rest obtained from reference TRBV2 and TRBJ1-6, is as follows: EPEVTQTPSHQVTQMGQEVILRCVPISNHLYFYWYRQILGQKVEFLVSFYNNEISEKSEIFDDQFSVERPDGSNFTLKIRSTKLEDSAMYFCASSAMYSPLHFGNGTRLTVT.

This chain uses TRBV5-1 with TRBJ2-3; the match to TRBD1 covers 9 bases. Looked up from germline, CDR1 is SGHRS and CDR2 is YFSETQ. The CDR3 loop spans 15 amino acids. Trimming removed 5 bases from V and 2 bases from J; junction bases left unmatched: 6. CDR3: CASRAGTGFTDTQYF. The CDR3 coding sequence is TGCGCCAGCAGGGCAGGGACAGGGTTCACAGATACGCAGTATTTT.

The chain links TRBV19 to TRBJ2-3, with 8 bases matching TRBD2. With V trimmed by 6 bases and J by 4 bases, 12 bases remained unmatched. CDR1 and CDR2 (germline): LNHDA, SQIVND (reference sequence). The CDR3 length is 16 residues. CDR3: CASSAAAGGGADTQYF. The CDR3 bases are TGTGCCAGTAGCGCTGCGGCGGGGGGCGGTGCAGATACGCAGTATTTT.

This clone showed up just once. The chain is built from TRBV6-2 or TRBV6-3 and TRBJ2-3, with TRBD2 identical over 9 bases. The CDR3 has 17 amino acids. Germline lookup yields CDR1 MNHEY and CDR2 SVGEGT. The V and J ends lost 2 bases and 2 bases, in that order; junction bases with no gene match: 8. CDR3 bases: TGTGCCAGCAGTTACCGGTTAGCGGGGGAAACCACAGATACGCAGTATTTT. Translated: CASSYRLAGETTDTQYF.

This chain joins TRBV5-1 and TRBJ2-1; D is perhaps TRBD1 (6 bases). Deletions cut 3 bases from V and 0 bases from J, with 10 bases between. The CDR3 sequence is 15 residues long. The V gene's germline CDR1 is SGHRS and CDR2 YFSETQ. CDR3 residues: CASSSSGDSYNEQFF. The CDR3 region has the DNA TGCGCCAGCAGCTCCTCAGGGGACTCCTACAATGAGCAGTTCTTC.

This chain links TRBV7-2 with TRBJ2-1; 8 bases map to TRBD2. CDR1 is SGHTA and CDR2 is FQGNSA in the germline V gene. V was clipped by 5 bases and J by 6 bases; unmatched bases: 12. This CDR3 has 16 amino acids. CDR3 loop: CASSQNEPRGGNEQFF. The DNA of the CDR3 is TGTGCCAGCAGCCAGAACGAACCCCGGGGGGGCAATGAGCAGTTCTTC.

The chain links TRBV2 to TRBJ1-4; TRBD1 aligns across 7 bases. The germline V gene has CDR1 SNHLY and CDR2 FYNNEI. The CDR3 has 15 residues. V trimming: 6 bases; J trimming: 8 bases; junction bases outside the gene matches: 12. Here the CDR3 DNA reads TGTGCCAGCAGCCGGAAAGGAGGGACAGCCGAAAAACTGTTTTTT. Translating it yields CASSRKGGTAEKLFF.

This rearrangement joins TRBV19 to TRBJ1-1; 9 bases are a match to TRBD1. The CDR3 covers 13 residues. Germline V CDR1 and CDR2: LNHDA, SQIVND (reference sequence). V was pared by 3 bases and J by 6 bases, with 2 bases of the junction left unmatched. The CDR3: CASSITGGPEAFF. The CDR3 bases are TGTGCCAGTAGTATCACAGGGGGCCCTGAAGCTTTCTTT.

This clone was seen only once. This rearrangement joins TRBV9 to TRBJ2-1; tentatively, D is TRBD2 (6 bases). Germline values: CDR1 SGDLS, CDR2 YYNGEE. The V end lost 0 bases, the J end lost 7 bases, and 17 bases lay between the germline ends. The CDR3 loop spans 16 amino acids. CDR3 DNA sequence: TGTGCCAGCAGCGTAGGACAGCGGGTCGAGGCGAATGAGCAGTTCTTC. It specifies CASSVGQRVEANEQFF.